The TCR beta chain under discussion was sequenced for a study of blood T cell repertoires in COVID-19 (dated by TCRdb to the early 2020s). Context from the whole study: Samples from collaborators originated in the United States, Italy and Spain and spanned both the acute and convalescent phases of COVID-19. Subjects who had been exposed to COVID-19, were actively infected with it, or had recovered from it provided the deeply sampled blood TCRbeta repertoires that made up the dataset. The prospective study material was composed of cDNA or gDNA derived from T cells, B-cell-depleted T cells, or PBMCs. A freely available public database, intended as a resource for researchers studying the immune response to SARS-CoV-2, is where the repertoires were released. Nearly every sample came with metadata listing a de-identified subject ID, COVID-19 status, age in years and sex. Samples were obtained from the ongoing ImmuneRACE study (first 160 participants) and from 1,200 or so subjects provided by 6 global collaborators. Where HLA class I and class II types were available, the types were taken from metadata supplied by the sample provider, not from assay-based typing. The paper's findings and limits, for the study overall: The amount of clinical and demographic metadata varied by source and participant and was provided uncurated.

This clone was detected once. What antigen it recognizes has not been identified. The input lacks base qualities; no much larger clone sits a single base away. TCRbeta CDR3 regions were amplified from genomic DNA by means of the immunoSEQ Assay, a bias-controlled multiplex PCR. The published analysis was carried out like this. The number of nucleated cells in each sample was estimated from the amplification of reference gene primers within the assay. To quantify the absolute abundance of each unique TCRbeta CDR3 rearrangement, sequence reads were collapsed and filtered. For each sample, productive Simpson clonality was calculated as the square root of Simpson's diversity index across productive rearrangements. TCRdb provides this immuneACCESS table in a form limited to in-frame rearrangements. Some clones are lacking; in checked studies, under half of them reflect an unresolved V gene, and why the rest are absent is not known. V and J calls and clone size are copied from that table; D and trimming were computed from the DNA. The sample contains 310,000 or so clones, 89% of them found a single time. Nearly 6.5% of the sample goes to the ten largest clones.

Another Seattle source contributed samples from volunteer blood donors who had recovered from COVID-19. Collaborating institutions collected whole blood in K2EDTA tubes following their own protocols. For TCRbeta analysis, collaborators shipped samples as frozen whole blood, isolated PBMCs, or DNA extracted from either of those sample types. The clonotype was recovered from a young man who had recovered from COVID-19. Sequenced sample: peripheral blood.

The CDR3 here reads CASSPHDNSYGYTF. The bases read TGCGCCAGCAGCCCTCACGACAACTCCTATGGCTACACCTTC. The chain couples TRBV4-1 to TRBJ1-2; the D segment cannot be called with confidence. A distance of 13 bases separates the germline ends of V and J, which lose 4 bases and 4 bases respectively. The germline V gene specifies MGHRA as CDR1 and YSYEKL as CDR2. From the cysteine through the phenylalanine, the CDR3 covers 14 amino acids. Only the CDR3 portion is preserved as DNA: 42 bases, with reading frame beginning at the first base.